The 15 T cell receptor beta chains presented below share a single source sample, sequenced in a study of cytomegalovirus exposure and HLA in healthy donors (dated by TCRdb to about 2017). Library prep was done by the immunoSEQ multiplex PCR assay. For the multiplex PCR, a mixture combining 60 forward primers for TCR Vbeta segments and 13 reverse primers for TCR Jbeta segments was used. The immuneACCESS repertoire file appears here via TCRdb, limited to in-frame rearrangements. These files lack a portion of the clones; in checked studies, under half of the deficit traces to unresolved V genes, and the cause of the others is not known. The sample records over 200,000 clones, approximately 82% of which are singletons. The ten largest clones take up about 0.58% of the sample. Sequenced sample: PBMCs. These receptors originate from a woman between 40 and 55 years old in good health and CMV-seronegative.

This clone turned up a few times. This chain connects TRBV6-5 to TRBJ1-3, with D unresolved. Germline V gene data show CDR1 as MNHEY and CDR2 as SVGAGI. This CDR3 has 13 residues. With 8 bases removed from V and 0 bases from J, the gap between germline ends came to 8 bases. CDR3 loop: CASRGDSGNTIYF. The CDR3 DNA reads TGTGCCAGCCGCGGGGACTCTGGAAACACCATATATTTT.

This clone was found once. The chain couples TRBV27 to TRBJ2-7; 9 bases align to TRBD1. Germline V lookup: CDR1 MNHEY, CDR2 SMNVEV (reference sequence). There are 14 residues in the CDR3. V trimming: 5 bases; J trimming: 2 bases; junction bases outside the gene matches: 4. The CDR3 loop is CASSLRTGAYEQYF. The CDR3, as DNA: TGTGCCAGCAGTCTACGGACAGGGGCCTACGAGCAGTACTTC.

The chain has TRBV2 and TRBJ2-5; 11 nucleotides agree with TRBD2. The V gene end was trimmed by 6 bases and the J gene end by 1 base; junction bases not matched to a gene: 7. The CDR3 length is 16 residues. CDR1 and CDR2 from the germline V gene are SNHLY and FYNNEI. CDR3 in amino acids: CASRAPGLAAQETQYF. Written as DNA, the CDR3 is TGTGCCAGCAGGGCTCCGGGACTAGCGGCCCAAGAGACCCAGTACTTC.

This chain uses TRBV12-5 with TRBJ2-7, with D uncertain. V was trimmed by 6 bases and J by 2 bases, leaving 14 bases between them. Germline V gene data show CDR1 as LGHNT and CDR2 as FRNRAP. The CDR3 covers 14 residues. The CDR3 nucleotides are TGTGCTAGTGGCCCCTCGGTTCTACCCTACGAGCAGTACTTC. Translated, it gives CASGPSVLPYEQYF.

This clone was seen a single time. The same CDR3 also results from other DNA sequences found in this sample. The rearrangement uses TRBV5-1 and TRBJ1-1; a weak D match, TRBD1 (6 bases). This CDR3 is 12 amino acids long. Deletions cut 5 bases from V and 5 bases from J, with 10 bases between. Per the germline V gene, CDR1 is SGHRS and CDR2 is YFSETQ. CDR3 in DNA: TGCGCCAGCAGAACAGGGTCAACTGAAGCTTTCTTT. Protein: CASRTGSTEAFF.

This chain uses TRBV11-2 with TRBJ1-6; D is uncertain. The CDR3 covers 12 residues. Germline CDR1 and CDR2: SGHAT and FQNNGV. V shed 5 bases and J shed 7 bases, with 6 bases lying between them. As DNA, the CDR3 is TGTGCCAGCAGCCTAGCAAATTCACCCCTCCACTTT. It encodes CASSLANSPLHF.

The chain has TRBV30 and TRBJ1-1; maybe TRBD1 (5 bases). The germline V and J ends were trimmed by 5 bases and 4 bases, with 17 bases remaining between them. This CDR3 has 14 residues. Germline loops: CDR1 GTSNPN, CDR2 SVGIG (reference sequence). In DNA, the CDR3 is TGTGCCTGGGTGGGTGTTAGGGGAAGCACTGAAGCTTTCTTT. Encoded protein: CAWVGVRGSTEAFF.

The gene calls are TRBV5-4 and TRBJ2-2; D is unclear. CDR3 length: 14 amino acids. The V end was cut by 0 bases, the J end by 5 bases, with 8 bases between. The germline gives CDR1 SGHNT, CDR2 YYREEE (reference sequence). CDR3 sequence: CASSLAGGTGELFF. The CDR3, as DNA: TGTGCCAGCAGCTTGGCGGGTGGGACCGGGGAGCTGTTTTTT.

The chain combines TRBV6-1 with TRBJ2-7, with 9 bases matching TRBD1. The CDR3 is made up of 14 amino acids. Germline-derived CDR1 and CDR2 are MNHNS and SASEGT. V lost 5 bases and J lost 3; bases outside the gene matches: 5. CDR3 in DNA: TGTGCCAGCAGTTTGGGACAGGGAATCTACGAGCAGTACTTC. Protein product: CASSLGQGIYEQYF.

The chain is built from TRBV9 and TRBJ2-5; TRBD2 agrees at 12 bases. This CDR3 spans 16 amino acids. The germline V gene encodes CDR1 SGDLS and CDR2 YYNGEE. V trimming: 0 bases; J trimming: 4 bases; junction bases outside the gene matches: 4. CDR3 sequence reads: CASSVGTSGVTETQYF. CDR3 DNA: TGTGCCAGCAGCGTAGGGACTAGCGGGGTAACAGAGACCCAGTACTTC.

The chain combines TRBV5-4 with TRBJ2-3; 7 bases fit TRBD1. Trimming removed 4 bases from V and 4 bases from J; junction bases left unmatched: 6. Germline lookup yields CDR1 SGHNT and CDR2 YYREEE (reference sequence). The CDR3 runs to 14 residues. This CDR3 reads CASSARQGADTQYF. DNA of the CDR3: TGTGCCAGCAGCGCACGTCAGGGGGCAGATACGCAGTATTTT.

The sample holds a few counts of this clone. The chain combines TRBV30 with TRBJ1-3; no clear D. In germline, CDR1 is GTSNPN, CDR2 SVGIG (reference sequence). V was cut by 0 bases and J by 2 bases, with 11 bases left in between. The CDR3 is 15 residues long. In nucleotides, the CDR3 is TGTGCCTGGAGTGTACTGCGGGGTGCTGGAAACACCATATATTTT. Translating gives CAWSVLRGAGNTIYF.

The CDR3 sequence is CASSDRQGAGANVLTF. Here the CDR3 DNA reads TGTGCCAGCAGCGACCGACAGGGGGCTGGGGCCAACGTCCTGACTTTC. This chain links TRBV7-2 with TRBJ2-6, with 9 bases matching TRBD1. V lost 5 bases and J lost 2; bases outside the gene matches: 4. CDR3 length: 16 amino acids. The germline CDR1 and CDR2 sequences are SGHTA and FQGNSA.

The chain carries TRBV19 and TRBJ1-1; D is unresolved. Looked up from germline, CDR1 is LNHDA and CDR2 is SQIVND (reference sequence). The ends were cut back, 6 bases at V and 1 base at J, with 24 bases in the middle. This CDR3 contains 18 residues. CDR3 region: CASRHLSFPSATNTEAFF. The CDR3, as DNA: TGTGCCAGTAGGCATCTTTCATTCCCCTCCGCTACGAACACTGAAGCTTTCTTT. The full variable domain, rest sourced from reference TRBV19 and TRBJ1-1, is DGGITQSPKYLFRKEGQNVTLSCEQNLNHDAMYWYRQDPGQGLRLIYYSQIVNDFQKGDIAEGYSVSREKKESFPLTVTSAQKNPTAFYLCASRHLSFPSATNTEAFFGQGTRLTVV.

The chain carries TRBV6-5 and TRBJ2-7; TRBD1 might be the D (6 bases). CDR1 is MNHEY and CDR2 is SVGAGI in the germline V gene. Trimming stripped 7 bases from V and 0 bases from J, with 13 bases between. The CDR3 is 14 residues long. In DNA form, the CDR3 reads TGTGCCAGCACGCCAGGGGCCAACTCCTACGAGCAGTACTTC. The encoded protein is CASTPGANSYEQYF.